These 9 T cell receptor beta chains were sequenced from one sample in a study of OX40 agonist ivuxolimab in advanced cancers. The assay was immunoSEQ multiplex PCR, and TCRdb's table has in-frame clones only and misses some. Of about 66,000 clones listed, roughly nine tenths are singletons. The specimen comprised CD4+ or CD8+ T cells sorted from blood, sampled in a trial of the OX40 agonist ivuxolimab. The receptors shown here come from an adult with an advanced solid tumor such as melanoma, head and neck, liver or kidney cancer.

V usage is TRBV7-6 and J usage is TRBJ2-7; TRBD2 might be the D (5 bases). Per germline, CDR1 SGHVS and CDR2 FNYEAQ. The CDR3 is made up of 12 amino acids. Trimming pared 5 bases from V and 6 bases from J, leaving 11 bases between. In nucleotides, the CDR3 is TGTGCCAGCAGCCCGACCGGGGTCGAGCAGTACTTC. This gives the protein CASSPTGVEQYF.

CDR3 protein: CASSQVSGSAEQFF. CDR3 nucleotide sequence: TGTGCCAGCAGCCAAGTGTCAGGGTCGGCTGAGCAGTTCTTC. The chain uses TRBV14 and TRBJ2-1; D perhaps matches TRBD1 (5 bases). The CDR3 covers 14 residues. Trimming shortened V by 1 base and J by 9 bases, and 13 bases separated the two germline ends. From germline, CDR1 is SGHDN and CDR2 FVKESK.

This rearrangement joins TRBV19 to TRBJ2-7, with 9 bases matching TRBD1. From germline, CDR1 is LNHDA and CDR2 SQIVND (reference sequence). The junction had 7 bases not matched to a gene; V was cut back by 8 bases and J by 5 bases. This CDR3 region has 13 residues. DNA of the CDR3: TGTGCCAGTCGGGGACAGGGACTACACGAGCAGTACTTC. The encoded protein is CASRGQGLHEQYF.

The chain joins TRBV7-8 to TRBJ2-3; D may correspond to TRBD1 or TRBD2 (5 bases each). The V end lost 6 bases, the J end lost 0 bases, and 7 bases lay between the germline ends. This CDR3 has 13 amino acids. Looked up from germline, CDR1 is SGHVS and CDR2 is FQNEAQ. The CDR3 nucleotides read TGTGCCAGCAGACGGGGCAGCACAGATACGCAGTATTTT. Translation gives CASRRGSTDTQYF.

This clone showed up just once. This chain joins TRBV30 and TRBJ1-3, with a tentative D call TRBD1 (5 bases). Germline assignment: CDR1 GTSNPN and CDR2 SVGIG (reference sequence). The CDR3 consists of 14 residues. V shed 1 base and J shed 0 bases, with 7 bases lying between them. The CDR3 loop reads CAWSAGHSGNTIYF. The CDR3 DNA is TGTGCCTGGAGTGCGGGGCACTCTGGAAACACCATATATTTT.

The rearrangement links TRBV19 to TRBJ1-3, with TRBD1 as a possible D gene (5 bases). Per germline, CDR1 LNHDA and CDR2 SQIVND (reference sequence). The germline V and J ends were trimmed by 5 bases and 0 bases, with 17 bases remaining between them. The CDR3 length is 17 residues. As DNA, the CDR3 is TGTGCCAGTAGTGGGACCGGCAGGAGGTCCTCTGGAAACACCATATATTTT. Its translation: CASSGTGRRSSGNTIYF.

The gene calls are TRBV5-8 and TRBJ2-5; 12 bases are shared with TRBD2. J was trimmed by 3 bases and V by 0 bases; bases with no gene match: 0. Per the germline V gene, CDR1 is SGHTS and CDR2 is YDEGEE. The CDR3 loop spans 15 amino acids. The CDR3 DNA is TGTGCCAGCAGCTTGGGACTAGCGGGAGAAGAGACCCAGTACTTC. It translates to CASSLGLAGEETQYF.

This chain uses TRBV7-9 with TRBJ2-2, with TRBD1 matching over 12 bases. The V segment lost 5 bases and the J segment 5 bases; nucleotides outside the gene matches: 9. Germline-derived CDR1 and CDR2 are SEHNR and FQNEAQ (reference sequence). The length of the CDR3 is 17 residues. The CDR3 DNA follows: TGTGCCAGCAGCCAGGGGACAGGGGGCTTGAATACCGGGGAGCTGTTTTTT. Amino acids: CASSQGTGGLNTGELFF. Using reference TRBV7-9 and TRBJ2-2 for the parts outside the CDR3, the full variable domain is DTGVSQNPRHKITKRGQNVTFRCDPISEHNRLYWYRQTLGQGPEFLTYFQNEAQLEKSRLLSDRFSAERPKGSFSTLEIQRTEQGDSAMYLCASSQGTGGLNTGELFFGEGSRLTVL.

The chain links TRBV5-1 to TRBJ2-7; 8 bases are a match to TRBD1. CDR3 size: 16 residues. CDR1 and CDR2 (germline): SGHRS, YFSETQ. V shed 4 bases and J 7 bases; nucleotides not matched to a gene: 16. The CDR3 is CASSQGQGLGTREQYF. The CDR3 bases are TGCGCCAGCAGCCAAGGACAGGGTCTGGGTACGCGGGAGCAGTACTTC.